The source of this TCR beta chain is a study of cytomegalovirus exposure and HLA in healthy donors. Study outcomes and limitations: 150 to 200 TCR beta chains were listed as cytomegalovirus-associated.

60 Vbeta and 13 Jbeta primers were used in PCR. Sequenced by immunoSEQ multiplex PCR; TCRdb stores in-frame clones only, minus some. This sample's table reports over 65,000 clones. As concerns this clone: Its antigen is currently unknown.

Sequences were obtained from PBMCs. This receptor was identified in a woman aged 25 to 39 in good health and CMV-seronegative.

CDR3: CSVERGGYGYTF. The CDR3 bases are TGCAGCGTTGAGAGGGGGGGCTATGGCTACACCTTC. This chain joins TRBV29-1 and TRBJ1-2, with a weak D call TRBD1 (6 bases). CDR1 and CDR2 from the germline V gene are SQVTM and ANQGSEA. This CDR3 region has 12 residues. V was shortened by 3 bases and J by 4 bases, with 9 bases between the two germline ends. Full variable domain (missing parts from reference TRBV29-1 and TRBJ1-2): SAVISQKPSRDICQRGTSLTIQCQVDSQVTMMFWYRQQPGQSLTLIATANQGSEATYESGFVIDKFPISRPNLTFSTLTVSNMSPEDSSIYLCSVERGGYGYTFGSGTRLTVV.